A selection of T cell receptor beta chains follows, all from one sample in a study of T cell repertoires in cytomegalovirus infection. One entry per CDR3 protein results from TCRdb running MiXCR on the reads. In the table there are approximately 590,000 distinct CDR3 sequences, under 45% of which are singletons. For these TCRs, the target antigens are not known. Sequencing was performed on cultured PBMCs, taken from culture after CMV antigen stimulation. These receptors all come from a human donor in good health (CMV status not recorded). Some clones in this sample may be carry-over from other donors' samples. Each CDR3 is given with its conserved first and last residue. A D gene is named only where the DNA matches it firmly. The size field is filled for only some rows; it gives once, few, many or a size class.

D: TRBD2
J: TRBJ2-3
size: .
V: TRBV18
DNA: TGTGCCAGCTCACCCACGGCTGGACTAGCGGGAGCTGATACGCAGTATTTT
CDR3: CASSPTAGLAGADTQYF

D: TRBD1
J: TRBJ1-1
size: .
V: TRBV7-2
DNA: TGTGCCAGCAGCCCGGACAGGGACACTGAAGCTTTCTTT
CDR3: CASSPDRDTEAFF

D: .
J: TRBJ2-3
size: .
V: TRBV11-3
DNA: TGTGCCAGCAGCCCCCAGGGCCTCAGCACAGATACGCAGTATTTT
CDR3: CASSPQGLSTDTQYF

D: TRBD2
J: TRBJ2-7
size: .
V: TRBV20-1
DNA: TGCAGTGCTAGAGGGGGAGGGGATTCCTACGAGCAGTACTTC
CDR3: CSARGGGDSYEQYF

D: .
J: TRBJ1-2
size: .
V: TRBV27
DNA: TGTGCCAGCAGTTTCTCCGGGACGTACAATTATAACTATGGCTACACCTTC
CDR3: CASSFSGTYNYNYGYTF

D: TRBD1
J: TRBJ2-1
size: few
V: TRBV6-2/TRBV6-3
DNA: TGTGCCAGCAAACGGGACAGGGGAAACTACAATGAGCAGTTCTTC
CDR3: CASKRDRGNYNEQFF

D: .
J: TRBJ1-2
size: .
V: TRBV30
DNA: TGTGCCTGCCAAAGGGATGGCTACACCTTC
CDR3: CACQRDGYTF

D: .
J: TRBJ2-3
size: .
V: TRBV2
DNA: TGTGCCAGCATTACGGCGACAGCTAATACAGATACGCAGTATTTT
CDR3: CASITATANTDTQYF

D: TRBD2
J: TRBJ2-2
size: .
V: TRBV7-2
DNA: TGTGCCAGCAGCTCAGTAGCGGGAGGGTTCGCGAACACCGGGGAGCTGTTTTTT
CDR3: CASSSVAGGFANTGELFF

D: .
J: TRBJ1-3
size: .
V: TRBV6-6
DNA: TGTGCCAGCAGTTACTTACTTCACGGAGACGCTGGAAACACCATATATTTT
CDR3: CASSYLLHGDAGNTIYF